This record looks at one TCR beta chain sequence and its context. This clonotype was observed a single time. No cognate antigen has been identified for it. Base qualities are missing; no much larger clone stands one base away. A single read makes a weak case. After removal of 2 bases from V and 2 bases from J, the junction retains 13 bases not matched to a gene. Taken from the germline V gene (reference sequence), the CDR1 and CDR2 loops are MNHEY and SMNVEV. From its cysteine to its phenylalanine, the CDR3 spans 20 amino acids. Here the CDR3 DNA is all that survives: 60 bases in frame from base 1. The library was built by means of 5' RACE. The instrument given in TCRdb is Illumina HiSeq 2000. A universal primer binding site was introduced by template switching, and a unique molecular identifier was present in the final cDNA, enabling accurate counting of TCR cDNA molecules. Specific primers in the conserved constant-segment region were used to synthesize first-strand cDNA for the TCR alpha and beta chains. Each cDNA library was double barcoded, with a SMART-Mk sample barcode plus Illumina barcodes, to control for contamination. TruSeq adapter sequences along with Illumina sample barcodes were introduced in two successive PCR steps. TCR alpha and beta cDNA libraries were sequenced on the Illumina HiSeq platform with custom primers. As for the original processing: MiGEC was used to process raw reads and extract unique molecular identifiers, and MiXCR was used to find CDR3 positions. For each individual, recombination models were inferred using an EM algorithm with the repgenHMM and IGoR tools. The analysis of shared clonotypes was done with the tcR package in R, with sharing normalized by the product of cloneset sizes. Out-of-frame nonproductive sequences were analyzed to study raw recombination free of thymic and clonal selection effects. Starting from the raw public reads, TCRdb applied fastp trimming at Q25, assembled clones with MiXCR and retained in-frame beta chains. CDR3 protein sequences are deduplicated, and each keeps its most common genes and DNA. TCRdb's processing, not the study's, gives the V and J calls here. Across this sample there are about 340,000 distinct CDR3 sequences, with 9% to 15% seen only once. The ten largest clones represent 7.2% of the sample.

Only healthy Caucasian donors were included. Three pairs of female monozygotic twins, all aged about 18 to 29 years, made up the twin cohort. Positive isolation kits from Invitrogen were used to isolate CD4+ and CD8+ T cell populations. This sample is part of a study of identical twins (dated by TCRdb to 2015 to 2016). Study-wide context: TCR alpha and beta repertoires from monozygotic twins, unrelated adults of various ages and cord blood were deep-sequenced to test whether fetal clonotypes persist. To rule out contamination, replicate twin experiments were performed at different times with different library preparation protocols. On the study overall, not on this receptor specifically: Out-of-frame TCR alpha sequences shared between twins showed an excess of low generation-probability sequences compared with coincidental sharing between unrelated individuals. In monozygotic twins, out-of-frame TCR alpha sharing was systematically underestimated by recombination models, although the models agreed with sharing between unrelated individuals. Conclusions relied on cross-sectional statistical analysis, since the same donors could not be followed over many years. A weaker excess of twin sharing was found in beta out-of-frame sequences because the signal-to-noise ratio was lowered by fewer shared sequences. Invariant T cells such as MAIT and iNKT could partly confound zero-insertion analyses, though diverse VJ usage argued against this for most clonotypes. Abundant cord blood beta clonotypes had fewer insertions, young adult naive repertoires showed a similar but weaker trend, and memory repertoires showed no such trend.

This same sample was also taken into another study, of yellow fever vaccine responses in identical twins. That second publication adds: The T cell response to vaccination in identical twins was reported by the authors to appear partly convergent and partly personalized. The study precisely tracked vaccine-responding T cell clones in identical twins.

This clonotype was sampled from a woman between 18 and 29 years old in good health. In this chain, TRBV27 is recombined with TRBJ2-3; 13 junctional bases match TRBD2. The material sequenced was CD8+ T cells sorted from blood. The DNA reads as follows: TGTGCCAGCAGTTTACTTTCGCCCGGGACTAGCGGGGACTACACAGATACGCAGTATTTT. It is translated as CASSLLSPGTSGDYTDTQYF.